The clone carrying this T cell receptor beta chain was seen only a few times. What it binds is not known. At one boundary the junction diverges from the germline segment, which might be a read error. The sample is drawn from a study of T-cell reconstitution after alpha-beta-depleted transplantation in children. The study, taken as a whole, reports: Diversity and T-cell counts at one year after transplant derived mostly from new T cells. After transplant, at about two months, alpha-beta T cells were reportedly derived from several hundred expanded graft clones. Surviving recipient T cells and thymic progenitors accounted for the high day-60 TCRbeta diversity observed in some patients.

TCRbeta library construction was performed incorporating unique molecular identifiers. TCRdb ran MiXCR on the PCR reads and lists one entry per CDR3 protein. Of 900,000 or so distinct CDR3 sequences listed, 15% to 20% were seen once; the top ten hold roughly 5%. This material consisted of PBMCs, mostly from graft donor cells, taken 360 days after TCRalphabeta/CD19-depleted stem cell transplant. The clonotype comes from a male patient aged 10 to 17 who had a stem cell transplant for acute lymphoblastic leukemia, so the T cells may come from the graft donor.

The CDR3 loop is CASSLAGTGGEKLFF. The CDR3 DNA reads TGTGCCAGCAGCCTAGCCGGGACAGGGGGTGAAAAACTGTTTTTT. V and J are TRBV7-9 and TRBJ1-4; TRBD1 matches 11 bases. The CDR3 consists of 15 residues. Germline CDR1 is SEHNR and CDR2 is FQNEAQ (reference sequence).